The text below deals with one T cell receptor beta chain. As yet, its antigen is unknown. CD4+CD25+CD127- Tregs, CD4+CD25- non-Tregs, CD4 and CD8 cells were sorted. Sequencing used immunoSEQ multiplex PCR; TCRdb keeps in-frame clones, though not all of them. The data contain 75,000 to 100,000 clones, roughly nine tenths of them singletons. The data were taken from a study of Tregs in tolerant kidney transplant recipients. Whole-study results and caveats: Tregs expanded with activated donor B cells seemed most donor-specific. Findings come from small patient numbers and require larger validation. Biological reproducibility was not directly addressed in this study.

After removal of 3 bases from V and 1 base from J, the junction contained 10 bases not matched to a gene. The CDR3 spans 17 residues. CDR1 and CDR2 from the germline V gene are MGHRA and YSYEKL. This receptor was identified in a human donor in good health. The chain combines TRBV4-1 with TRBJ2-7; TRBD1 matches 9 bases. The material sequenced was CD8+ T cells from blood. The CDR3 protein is CASSQPLGQGVSYEQYF. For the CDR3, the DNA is TGCGCCAGCAGCCAGCCCCTGGGACAGGGAGTTTCCTACGAGCAGTACTTC.